The TCR beta chain described here comes from a study of cytomegalovirus exposure and HLA in healthy donors. General study points: An assumption of roughly uniform sequencing depth across donors underlay the presence/absence analyses.

Unrecorded immune exposures were likely, despite nominal health at sampling. Germline V gene sequence: CDR1 SNHLY, CDR2 FYNNEI. Trimming shortened V by 6 bases and J by 2 bases, and 11 bases separated the two germline ends. CDR3 length equals 13 residues. With respect to this clone: The antigen is unknown.

The study ran its PCR with 60 Vbeta and 13 Jbeta primers. The assay was immunoSEQ multiplex PCR, and TCRdb's table has in-frame clones only and misses some. The sample consists of around 110,000 clones, approximately 71% of them appearing once. This clonotype originated in a middle-aged man in good health and CMV-seronegative. Sequences were obtained from PBMCs. This chain links TRBV2 with TRBJ2-7, with D possibly matching TRBD2 (7 bases). The CDR3 protein is CASRRGGAYEQYF. CDR3 bases: TGTGCCAGCAGAAGGGGGGGGGCCTACGAGCAGTACTTC. Together with reference TRBV2 and TRBJ2-7, the CDR3 gives the full variable domain: EPEVTQTPSHQVTQMGQEVILRCVPISNHLYFYWYRQILGQKVEFLVSFYNNEISEKSEIFDDQFSVERPDGSNFTLKIRSTKLEDSAMYFCASRRGGAYEQYFGPGTRLTVT.